This paragraph covers one T cell receptor beta chain sequence. The authors' processing: Quantification of nucleated cells was approximated via reference gene primer amplification. The assay was immunoSEQ multiplex PCR, and TCRdb's table has in-frame clones only and misses some. The V and J calls and the clone size are those of that table, but D and trimming were determined from the DNA. The table shows about 240,000 clones, with 87% occurring only once. This sample was included in a study of blood T cell repertoires in COVID-19. Background on the study: Samples taken during acute and convalescent COVID-19 were collected in the United States, Italy and Spain. Sample material is recorded as cDNA or gDNA derived from T cells, B-cell-depleted T cells, or PBMCs.

Participants, about 18 to 90 years old, spanned more than 20 US areas. The source of this sequence is a woman aged 30 to 39 with acute COVID-19. The sequenced sample was PBMCs or T cells enriched from blood (not recorded which).

CDR3 nucleotide sequence: TGTGCCAGCAGTAGGCTAGGGGCCACCGGGGAGCTGTTTTTT. As protein: CASSRLGATGELFF. The V and J genes are TRBV28 and TRBJ2-2; D may be TRBD1 (5 bases). V lost 5 bases to trimming and J lost 4 bases, with 11 bases between them. This CDR3 comprises 14 residues. Germline CDR1 reads MDHEN; CDR2 reads SYDVKM.